The present T cell receptor beta chain was sequenced within a study of T cells in localized non-small cell lung cancer. This clone was seen a few times. Its antigen is undetermined. V was cut by 0 bases and J by 1 base, with 4 bases left in between. This CDR3 contains 13 residues. The germline gives CDR1 SGDLS, CDR2 YYNGEE. Libraries were prepared by immunoSEQ multiplex PCR; TCRdb keeps only in-frame clonotypes and omits some of them. The table includes 1,500 to 2,000 clones, 24% detected once. Regarding the study as a whole: Uninvolved adjacent lung, not tumor, had the highest T cell clonality. Prolonged overall survival went with higher T cell density in the blood. Within adjacent lung there appeared a median about 54 of the top 100 tumor clones. Multi-region tumor sequencing was not done, so intratumor heterogeneity could not be excluded.

The specimen comprised lung tumor tissue, sampled before any cancer treatment. The TCR originated in a male donor at least 60 years old with stage II lung adenocarcinoma. J is TRBJ1-2 and V is TRBV9; D remains ambiguous. This chain's CDR3 is CASSVEDNYGYTF. The DNA for the CDR3 is TGTGCCAGCAGCGTAGAAGATAACTATGGCTACACCTTC.